This is a list of T cell receptor beta chains from one sample in a study of shared clonotypes between healthy human individuals. Libraries were prepared by immunoSEQ multiplex PCR; TCRdb keeps only in-frame clonotypes and omits some of them. The data hold approximately 810,000 clones, with 92% observed a single time. The sample taken for sequencing was naive CD8+ T cells sorted from blood. The receptor set was obtained from a man aged 30-40 years in good health. Both conserved end residues are part of each CDR3. Fields, in order: D gene, J gene, clone size, V gene, CDR3 protein, CDR3 DNA. D genes are given only for firm matches. The size of a clone is reported for some rows only, either as once, few or many, or as a class for expanded clones.

NA	TRBJ2-7	NA	TRBV27	CASSLSSTYEQYF	TGTGCCAGCAGTTTGTCGTCGACCTACGAGCAGTACTTC
TRBD1	TRBJ2-1	once	TRBV27	CASSPGWTGMDEQFF	TGTGCCAGCAGCCCGGGTTGGACAGGGATGGATGAGCAGTTCTTC
TRBD2	TRBJ2-1	NA	TRBV18	CASSPSGRGNEQFF	TGTGCCAGCTCACCAAGCGGGAGGGGCAATGAGCAGTTCTTC
TRBD2	TRBJ2-1	NA	TRBV2	CASTGTSANEQFF	TGTGCCAGCACAGGGACTAGCGCCAATGAGCAGTTCTTC
TRBD2	TRBJ2-5	NA	TRBV5-6	CASSSGLAGAQETQYF	TGTGCCAGCAGCTCGGGACTAGCGGGGGCCCAAGAGACCCAGTACTTC
NA	TRBJ1-3	NA	TRBV2	CASPTSDSGNTIYF	TGTGCCAGCCCTACATCGGATTCTGGAAACACCATATATTTT
TRBD1	TRBJ2-1	NA	TRBV6-5	CASRGQVYNEQFF	TGTGCCAGCAGGGGACAGGTATACAATGAGCAGTTCTTC
NA	TRBJ2-3	NA	TRBV2	CASSEEAPGGTDTQYF	TGTGCCAGCAGTGAGGAAGCCCCCGGGGGCACAGATACGCAGTATTTT
NA	TRBJ2-1	NA	TRBV9	CASSVDGSINEQFF	TGTGCCAGCAGCGTAGACGGCTCGATCAATGAGCAGTTCTTC
NA	TRBJ2-3	NA	TRBV11-2	CASSRGPGSGATDTQYF	TGTGCCAGCAGCCGAGGGCCGGGGTCGGGGGCCACAGATACGCAGTATTTT
NA	TRBJ1-5	NA	TRBV11-2	CASSFGREVNQPQHF	TGTGCCAGCAGCTTCGGCAGGGAGGTTAATCAGCCCCAGCATTTT
NA	TRBJ1-2	NA	TRBV28	CATERRIIYGYTF	TGTGCCACCGAGCGACGGATAATCTATGGCTACACCTTC
NA	TRBJ2-7	NA	TRBV5-5	CASSLGDYAYEQYF	TGTGCCAGCAGCTTGGGAGACTACGCCTACGAGCAGTACTTC